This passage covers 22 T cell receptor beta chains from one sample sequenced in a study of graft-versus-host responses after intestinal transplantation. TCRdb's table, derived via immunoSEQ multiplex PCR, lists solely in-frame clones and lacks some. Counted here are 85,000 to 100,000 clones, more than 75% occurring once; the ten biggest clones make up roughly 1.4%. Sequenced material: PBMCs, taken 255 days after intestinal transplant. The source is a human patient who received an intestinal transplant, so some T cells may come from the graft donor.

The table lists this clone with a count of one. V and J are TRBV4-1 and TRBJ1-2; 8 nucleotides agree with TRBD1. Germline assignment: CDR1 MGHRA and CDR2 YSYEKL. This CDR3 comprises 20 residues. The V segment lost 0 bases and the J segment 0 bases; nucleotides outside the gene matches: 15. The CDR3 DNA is TGCGCCAGCAGCCAAGAATCTAGGACAGGGCATCCCCCGACTAACTATGGCTACACCTTC. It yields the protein CASSQESRTGHPPTNYGYTF.

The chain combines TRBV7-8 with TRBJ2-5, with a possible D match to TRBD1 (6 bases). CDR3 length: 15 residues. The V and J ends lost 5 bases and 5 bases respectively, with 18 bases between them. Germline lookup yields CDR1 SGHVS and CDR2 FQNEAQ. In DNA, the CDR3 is TGTGCCAGCAGCCCCCAGACAGGAAACGGGGAGACCCAGTACTTC. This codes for CASSPQTGNGETQYF.

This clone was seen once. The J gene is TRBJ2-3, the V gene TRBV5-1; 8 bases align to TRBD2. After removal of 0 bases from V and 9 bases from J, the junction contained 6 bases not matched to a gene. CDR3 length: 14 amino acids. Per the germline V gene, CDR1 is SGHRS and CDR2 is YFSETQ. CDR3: CASSLERGLETQYF. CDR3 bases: TGCGCCAGCAGCTTGGAACGGGGACTAGAAACGCAGTATTTT.

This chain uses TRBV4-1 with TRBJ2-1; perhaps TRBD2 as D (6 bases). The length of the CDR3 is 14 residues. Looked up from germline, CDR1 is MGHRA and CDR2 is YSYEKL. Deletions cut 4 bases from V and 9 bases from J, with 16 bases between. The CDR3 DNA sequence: TGCGCCAGCAGCCCGGGGTGGGGGGTTAGTGAGCAGTTCTTC. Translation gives CASSPGWGVSEQFF.

The CDR3 loop reads CASSPRQGGETEAFF. The CDR3, as DNA: TGTGCCAGCAGTCCTCGACAGGGTGGGGAAACTGAAGCTTTCTTT. This chain connects TRBV6-1 to TRBJ1-1, with 7 bases fitting TRBD1. CDR3 length equals 15 residues. The germline CDR1 and CDR2 sequences are MNHNS and SASEGT. J lost 5 bases, V lost 5 bases, and 11 bases had no gene match.

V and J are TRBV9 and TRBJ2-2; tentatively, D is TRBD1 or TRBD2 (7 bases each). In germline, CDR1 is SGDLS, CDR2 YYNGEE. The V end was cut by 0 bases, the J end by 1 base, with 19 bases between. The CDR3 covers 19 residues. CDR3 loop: CASSVGSGGTVRNTGELFF. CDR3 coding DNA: TGTGCCAGCAGCGTAGGATCCGGGGGGACAGTAAGGAACACCGGGGAGCTGTTTTTT. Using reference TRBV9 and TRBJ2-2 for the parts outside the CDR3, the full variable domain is DSGVTQTPKHLITATGQRVTLRCSPRSGDLSVYWYQQSLDQGLQFLIQYYNGEERAKGNILERFSAQQFPDLHSELNLSSLELGDSALYFCASSVGSGGTVRNTGELFFGEGSRLTVL.

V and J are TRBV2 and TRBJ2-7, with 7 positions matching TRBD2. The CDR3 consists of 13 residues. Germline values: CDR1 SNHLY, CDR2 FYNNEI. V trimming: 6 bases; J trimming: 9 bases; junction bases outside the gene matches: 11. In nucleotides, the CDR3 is TGTGCCAGCAGCGACCGGGAGCGGGGCTGGCAGTACTTC. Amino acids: CASSDRERGWQYF.

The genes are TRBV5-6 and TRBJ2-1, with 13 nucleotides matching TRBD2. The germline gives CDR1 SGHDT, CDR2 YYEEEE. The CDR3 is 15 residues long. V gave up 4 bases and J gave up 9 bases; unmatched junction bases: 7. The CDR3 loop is CASSLLAGGPSEQFF. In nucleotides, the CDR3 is TGTGCCAGCAGCCTACTAGCGGGAGGGCCGAGTGAGCAGTTCTTC.

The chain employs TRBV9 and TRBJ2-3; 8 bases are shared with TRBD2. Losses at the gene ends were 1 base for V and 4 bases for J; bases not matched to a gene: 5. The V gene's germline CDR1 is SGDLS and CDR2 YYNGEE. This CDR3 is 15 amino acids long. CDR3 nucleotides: TGTGCCAGCAGCGTAAACAGCGGGGGCCCAGATACGCAGTATTTT. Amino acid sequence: CASSVNSGGPDTQYF.

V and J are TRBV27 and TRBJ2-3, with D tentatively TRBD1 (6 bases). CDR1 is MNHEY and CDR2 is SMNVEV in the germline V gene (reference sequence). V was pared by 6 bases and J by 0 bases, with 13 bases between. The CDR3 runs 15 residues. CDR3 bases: TGTGCCAGCAGCCGAGGACAGTCTAGCACAGATACGCAGTATTTT. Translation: CASSRGQSSTDTQYF.

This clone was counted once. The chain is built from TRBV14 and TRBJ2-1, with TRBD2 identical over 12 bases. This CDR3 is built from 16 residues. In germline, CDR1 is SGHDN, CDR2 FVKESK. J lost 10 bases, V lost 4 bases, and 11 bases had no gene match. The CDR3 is CASSPTTSGGTREQFF. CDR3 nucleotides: TGTGCCAGCAGCCCCACGACTAGCGGGGGAACTCGCGAGCAGTTCTTC.

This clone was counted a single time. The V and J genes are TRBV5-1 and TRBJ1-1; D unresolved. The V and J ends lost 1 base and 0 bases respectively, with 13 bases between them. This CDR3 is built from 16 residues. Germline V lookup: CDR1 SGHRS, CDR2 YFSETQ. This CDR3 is CASSLRDFYMNTEAFF. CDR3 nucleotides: TGCGCCAGCAGCTTGCGGGATTTCTACATGAACACTGAAGCTTTCTTT.

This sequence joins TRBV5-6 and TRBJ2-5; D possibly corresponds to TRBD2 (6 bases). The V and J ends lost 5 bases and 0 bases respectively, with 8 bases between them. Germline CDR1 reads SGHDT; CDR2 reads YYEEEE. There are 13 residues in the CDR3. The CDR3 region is CASSSGDQETQYF. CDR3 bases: TGTGCCAGCAGTTCGGGGGACCAAGAGACCCAGTACTTC.

The CDR3 DNA follows: TGTGCCAGTAGATCCAGCGGGGGGGCCAATGAGCAGTTCTTC. Translation gives CASRSSGGANEQFF. The J gene is TRBJ2-1, the V gene TRBV19; TRBD2 aligns across 10 bases. The V gene's germline CDR1 is LNHDA and CDR2 SQIVND (reference sequence). V lost 6 bases and J lost 6; bases outside the gene matches: 5. The CDR3 totals 14 residues.

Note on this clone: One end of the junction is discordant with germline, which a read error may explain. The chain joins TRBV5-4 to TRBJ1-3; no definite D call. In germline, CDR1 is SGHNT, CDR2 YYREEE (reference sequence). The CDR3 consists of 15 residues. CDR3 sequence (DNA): TGTGCCACCAGCCCCGCGGGTCAAGAGGGAAACACCATATATTTT. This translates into CATSPAGQEGNTIYF.

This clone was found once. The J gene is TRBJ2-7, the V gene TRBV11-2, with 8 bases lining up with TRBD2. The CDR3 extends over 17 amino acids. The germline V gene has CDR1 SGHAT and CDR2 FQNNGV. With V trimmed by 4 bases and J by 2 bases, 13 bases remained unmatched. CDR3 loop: CASSYLAGPQSTYEQYF. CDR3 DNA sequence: TGTGCCAGCAGCTACTTAGCGGGGCCACAGTCTACCTACGAGCAGTACTTC.

The CDR3 spells CASSSGALRNTEAFF. CDR3 coding DNA: TGTGCCAGCAGCTCCGGGGCGCTCAGAAACACTGAAGCTTTCTTT. The V gene is TRBV5-4, the J gene TRBJ1-1; the D gene is possibly TRBD1 (5 bases). Germline CDR1 and CDR2: SGHNT and YYREEE (reference sequence). V was cut by 3 bases and J by 2 bases, with 14 bases left in between. The CDR3 covers 15 residues.

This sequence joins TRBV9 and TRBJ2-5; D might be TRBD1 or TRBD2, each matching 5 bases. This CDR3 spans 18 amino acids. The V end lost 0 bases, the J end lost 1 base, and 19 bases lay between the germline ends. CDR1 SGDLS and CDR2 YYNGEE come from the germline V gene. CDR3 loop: CASSVGAGWGTPQETQYF. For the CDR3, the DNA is TGTGCCAGCAGCGTAGGTGCAGGATGGGGGACCCCCCAAGAGACCCAGTACTTC.

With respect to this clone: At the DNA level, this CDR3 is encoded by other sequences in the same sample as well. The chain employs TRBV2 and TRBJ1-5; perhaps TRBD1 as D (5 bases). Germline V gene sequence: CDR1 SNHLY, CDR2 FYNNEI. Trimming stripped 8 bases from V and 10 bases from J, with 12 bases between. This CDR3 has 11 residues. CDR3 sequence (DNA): TGTGCCAGCGCGGGGGGGGGTCCCCAGCATTTT. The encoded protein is CASAGGGPQHF.

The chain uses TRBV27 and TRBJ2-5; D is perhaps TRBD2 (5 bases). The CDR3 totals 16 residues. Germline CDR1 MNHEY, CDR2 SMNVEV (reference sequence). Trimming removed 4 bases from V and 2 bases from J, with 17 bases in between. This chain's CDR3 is CASSSHSATGQETQYF. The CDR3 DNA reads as TGTGCCAGCAGTTCGCACAGCGCTACGGGGCAAGAGACCCAGTACTTC.

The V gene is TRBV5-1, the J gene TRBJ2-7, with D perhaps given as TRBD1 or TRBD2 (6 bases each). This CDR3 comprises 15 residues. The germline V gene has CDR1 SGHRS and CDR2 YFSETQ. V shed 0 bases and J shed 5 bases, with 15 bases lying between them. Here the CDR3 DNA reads TGCGCCAGCAGCTTGGTCCCGGGGGCGCTCGACGAGCAGTACTTC. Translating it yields CASSLVPGALDEQYF.

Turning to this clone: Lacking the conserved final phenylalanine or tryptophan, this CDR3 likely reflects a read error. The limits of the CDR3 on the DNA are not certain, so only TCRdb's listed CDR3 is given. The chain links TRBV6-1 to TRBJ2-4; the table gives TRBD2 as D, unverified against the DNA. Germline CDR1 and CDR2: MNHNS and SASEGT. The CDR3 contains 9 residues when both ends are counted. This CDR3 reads CASTDERSV.